Below are 24 T cell receptor beta chains sequenced from a single sample in a study of T cell repertoires in cytomegalovirus infection. TCRdb used MiXCR to reprocess the reads, holding one entry per CDR3 protein. The data show 100,000 to 150,000 distinct CDR3 sequences, roughly 9% seen once. Sequences were obtained from PBMCs. These receptors were obtained from a human donor in good health (CMV status not recorded). Some clones in this sample may be carry-over from other donors' samples.

This clonotype was detected many times. This chain uses TRBV7-3 with TRBJ2-1; 8 positions agree with TRBD2. The CDR3 runs to 15 residues. Germline loops: CDR1 SGHTA, CDR2 FQGTGA. V shed 4 bases, J shed 6 bases, and the junction held 8 bases outside the gene matches. The DNA for the CDR3 is TGTGCCAGCAGCTCCGGACTAGCCCCTCGCAATGAGCAGTTCTTC. Its translation is CASSSGLAPRNEQFF.

This clonotype appeared many times. The chain couples TRBV5-1 to TRBJ2-6; D remains ambiguous. V lost 7 bases and J 2 bases, leaving 7 bases between the germline ends. The CDR3 spans 13 residues. CDR1 SGHRS and CDR2 YFSETQ come from the germline V gene. CDR3 sequence (DNA): TGCGCCAGCGCAGAGGCTGGGGCCAACGTCCTGACTTTC. Translation: CASAEAGANVLTF.

On this clonotype itself: One base away lies a much larger clone, so this may be a sequencing read error. A read error is likely, as this CDR3 ends without the conserved phenylalanine or tryptophan. The V and J genes are TRBV12-3 or TRBV12-4 and TRBJ1-1; the D is unclear. CDR3 length: 13 amino acids. V dropped 2 bases and J dropped 1 base, with 5 bases sitting between them. CDR3 protein: CASSLYPNTEAFI. CDR3 in DNA: TGTGCCAGCAGTTTATACCCGAACACTGAAGCTTTCATT.

The chain is built from TRBV28 and TRBJ2-6; 8 positions match TRBD1. The CDR3 is 18 residues long. V was pared by 6 bases and J by 0 bases, with 10 bases of the junction left unmatched. Germline V CDR1 and CDR2: MDHEN, SYDVKM. This chain's CDR3 is CASSELRQGSSGANVLTF. In DNA, the CDR3 is TGTGCCAGCAGCGAATTGCGACAGGGGTCCTCTGGGGCCAACGTCCTGACTTTC.

This clonotype occurred many times. The chain recombines TRBV7-9 with TRBJ1-2; D perhaps matches TRBD1 (5 bases). The CDR3 spans 11 residues. V was clipped by 9 bases and J by 6 bases, with 11 bases between them. Per germline, CDR1 SEHNR and CDR2 FQNEAQ (reference sequence). The CDR3 nucleotides read TGTGCCAGGGGGGAGCCGGATGGCTACACCTTC. This encodes CARGEPDGYTF.

The gene calls are TRBV29-1 and TRBJ2-1, with a tentative D call TRBD1 (5 bases). Trimming shortened V by 1 base and J by 8 bases, and 9 bases separated the two germline ends. CDR1 SQVTM and CDR2 ANQGSEA come from the germline V gene. The CDR3 covers 12 residues. CDR3 sequence: CSVEGGAYEQFF. The CDR3 DNA reads as TGCAGCGTTGAAGGTGGGGCTTATGAGCAGTTCTTC.

This clonotype was detected ten times or more. The J gene is TRBJ1-5, the V gene TRBV2; 9 bases are shared with TRBD1. J was trimmed by 2 bases and V by 6 bases; bases with no gene match: 2. CDR1 is SNHLY, CDR2 FYNNEI, per germline. CDR3 length: 14 residues. The CDR3 loop is CASSRDRGNQPQHF. Here the CDR3 DNA reads TGTGCCAGCAGCCGGGACAGGGGCAATCAGCCCCAGCATTTT.

This clonotype showed up many times. This chain uses TRBV6-2 or TRBV6-3 with TRBJ1-1; no firm D call. The CDR3 runs to 15 residues. The V end lost 8 bases, the J end lost 1 base, and 17 bases lay between the germline ends. Germline values: CDR1 MNHEY, CDR2 SVGEGT. The CDR3: CASSPRSRRNTEAFF. The CDR3 nucleotides are TGTGCCAGCTCGCCCCGGTCCCGAAGGAACACTGAAGCTTTCTTT.

The chain uses TRBV20-1 and TRBJ2-1; 7 nucleotides line up with TRBD2. Trimming cost V 0 bases and J 4 bases; bases outside gene matches: 12. The length of the CDR3 is 17 residues. CDR1 is DFQATT and CDR2 is SNEGSKA in the germline V gene (reference sequence). The CDR3 spells CSARDYTGGSSYNEQFF. The CDR3 DNA is TGCAGTGCTAGAGATTATACCGGGGGGTCTAGTTACAATGAGCAGTTCTTC.

The chain has TRBV20-1 and TRBJ2-7, with 11 bases fitting TRBD2. V lost 7 bases and J lost 7; bases outside the gene matches: 12. The germline CDR1 and CDR2 sequences are DFQATT and SNEGSKA (reference sequence). The CDR3 covers 14 residues. CDR3 in amino acids: CSVSFLAGGSEQYF. DNA of the CDR3: TGCAGTGTTAGCTTCTTAGCGGGGGGGTCGGAGCAGTACTTC.

The V call is TRBV6-8, the J call TRBJ1-3, with TRBD1 matching 9 bases. Germline V gene data show CDR1 as MNHGY and CDR2 as SAAAGT. This CDR3 contains 15 residues. Unmatched junction bases numbered 1, after V lost 2 bases and J lost 2 bases. CDR3 amino acids: CASSYRQGAGNTIYF. The CDR3 DNA reads as TGTGCCAGCAGTTACAGACAGGGGGCTGGAAACACCATATATTTT.

This clonotype was counted ten times or more. The V call is TRBV7-2, the J call TRBJ2-2, with TRBD1 matching 7 bases. Unmatched junction bases numbered 4, after V lost 5 bases and J lost 4 bases. The CDR3 is made up of 14 amino acids. CDR1 and CDR2 (germline): SGHTA, FQGNSA. The CDR3 region is CASSPGQTTGELFF. DNA for the CDR3: TGTGCCAGCAGCCCGGGACAGACCACCGGGGAGCTGTTTTTT.

The CDR3: CASSARLTGQSSYNEQFF. CDR3 sequence (DNA): TGCGCCAGCAGCGCTCGCCTGACAGGTCAGAGCTCCTACAATGAGCAGTTCTTC. This chain uses TRBV5-1 with TRBJ2-1; D may be TRBD1 (6 bases). This CDR3 has 18 amino acids. The ends were cut back, 4 bases at V and 0 bases at J, with 20 bases in the middle. From germline, CDR1 is SGHRS and CDR2 YFSETQ. Full variable domain (rest looked up from reference TRBV5-1 and TRBJ2-1): KAGVTQTPRYLIKTRGQQVTLSCSPISGHRSVSWYQQTPGQGLQFLFEYFSETQRNKGNFPGRFSGRQFSNSRSEMNVSTLELGDSALYLCASSARLTGQSSYNEQFFGPGTRLTVL.

This clonotype showed up just a few times. The chain combines TRBV10-3 with TRBJ2-5; 7 positions match TRBD1. The CDR3 consists of 13 residues. The V segment lost 6 bases and the J segment 2 bases; nucleotides outside the gene matches: 3. Looked up from germline, CDR1 is ENHRY and CDR2 is SYGVKD. CDR3 nucleotide sequence: TGTGCCATCAGCGGGACAGAGCAAGAGACCCAGTACTTC. This gives the protein CAISGTEQETQYF.

This clonotype was seen at least ten times. The V call is TRBV5-6, the J call TRBJ2-1; D is unresolved. The ends were cut back, 1 base at V and 10 bases at J, with 6 bases in the middle. Germline CDR1 SGHDT, CDR2 YYEEEE. This CDR3 is 11 amino acids long. CDR3 sequence reads: CASSLNREQFF. The CDR3 nucleotides are TGTGCCAGCAGCTTGAATAGGGAGCAGTTCTTC.

The table lists this clonotype with many counts. The chain recombines TRBV7-9 with TRBJ1-4; 8 bases map to TRBD1. CDR1 is SEHNR, CDR2 FQNEAQ, per germline (reference sequence). V lost 5 bases to trimming and J lost 5 bases; unmatched junction nucleotides: 10. This CDR3 region has 16 residues. The CDR3 reads CASSQNMDRVNEKLFF. CDR3 DNA sequence: TGTGCCAGCAGCCAGAACATGGACAGGGTAAATGAAAAACTGTTTTTT.

This clonotype was seen many times. The chain combines TRBV6-5 with TRBJ2-5, with D tentatively TRBD1 (6 bases). This CDR3 comprises 16 residues. The V end was cut by 5 bases, the J end by 2 bases, with 18 bases between. The germline CDR1 and CDR2 sequences are MNHEY and SVGAGI. The CDR3 region has the DNA TGTGCCAGCAGTCCCCTGGCAGGGGTGCGTCAAGAGACCCAGTACTTC. This sequence encodes CASSPLAGVRQETQYF.

Ten or more counts support this clonotype. V usage is TRBV7-2 and J usage is TRBJ1-5; unclear D gene. Trimming took off 5 bases at V and 1 base at J, with 6 bases between the two ends. The germline CDR1 and CDR2 sequences are SGHTA and FQGNSA. This CDR3 is built from 13 residues. Written as DNA, the CDR3 is TGTGCCAGCAGCCCGGGGAGCAATCAGCCCCAGCATTTT. Its translation: CASSPGSNQPQHF.

The genes are TRBV30 and TRBJ1-5, with no clear D. V was shortened by 1 base and J by 6 bases, with 10 bases between the two germline ends. Germline V gene data show CDR1 as GTSNPN and CDR2 as SVGIG (reference sequence). The CDR3 length is 13 residues. The CDR3 here is CAWSANAAQPQHF. The CDR3 region has the DNA TGTGCCTGGAGTGCCAACGCAGCTCAGCCCCAGCATTTT.

About this clonotype itself: Sequence at one end of the junction differs from germline and may be a read error. The chain joins TRBV5-1 to TRBJ2-5; D remains ambiguous. The germline gives CDR1 SGHRS, CDR2 YFSETQ. CDR3 size: 16 residues. The CDR3: CTSSLVLGPRQETQYF. CDR3 sequence (DNA): TGCACCAGCAGCTTGGTCCTAGGACCTCGCCAAGAGACCCAGTACTTC.

This clonotype was picked up many times. This chain connects TRBV6-1 to TRBJ2-5, with D tentatively TRBD2 (5 bases). Germline V gives CDR1 MNHNS, CDR2 SASEGT. The germline V and J ends were trimmed by 5 bases and 1 base, with 17 bases remaining between them. This CDR3 is 16 amino acids long. CDR3 bases: TGTGCCAGCAGTTATCAAGCGGCCTGGGGCCAAGAGACCCAGTACTTC. Translating gives CASSYQAAWGQETQYF.

This clonotype was recorded at least ten times. The chain combines TRBV28 with TRBJ2-5; maybe TRBD1 (5 bases). V shed 5 bases and J shed 4 bases, with 14 bases lying between them. The CDR3 loop spans 14 amino acids. Per germline, CDR1 MDHEN and CDR2 SYDVKM. CDR3 DNA sequence: TGTGCCAGCAGTCAGGGTGCCGCAGGAGAGACCCAGTACTTC. This gives the protein CASSQGAAGETQYF.

This clonotype was recorded many times. The J gene is TRBJ1-5, the V gene TRBV6-1; weak D call: TRBD1 (5 bases). The CDR3 is 15 amino acids. The germline V gene encodes CDR1 MNHNS and CDR2 SASEGT. V shed 6 bases and J shed 3 bases, with 15 bases lying between them. The DNA for the CDR3 is TGTGCCAGCAGACACCCCGGGGCTTCCAATCAGCCCCAGCATTTT. This sequence encodes CASRHPGASNQPQHF.

This clonotype was observed at least ten times. This chain uses TRBV11-2 with TRBJ1-2; unclear D gene. V was pared by 4 bases and J by 4 bases, with 10 bases between. This CDR3 spans 13 amino acids. Germline loops: CDR1 SGHAT, CDR2 FQNNGV. CDR3 residues: CASSSVGIYGYTF. DNA of the CDR3: TGTGCCAGCAGCTCCGTTGGAATCTATGGCTACACCTTC.